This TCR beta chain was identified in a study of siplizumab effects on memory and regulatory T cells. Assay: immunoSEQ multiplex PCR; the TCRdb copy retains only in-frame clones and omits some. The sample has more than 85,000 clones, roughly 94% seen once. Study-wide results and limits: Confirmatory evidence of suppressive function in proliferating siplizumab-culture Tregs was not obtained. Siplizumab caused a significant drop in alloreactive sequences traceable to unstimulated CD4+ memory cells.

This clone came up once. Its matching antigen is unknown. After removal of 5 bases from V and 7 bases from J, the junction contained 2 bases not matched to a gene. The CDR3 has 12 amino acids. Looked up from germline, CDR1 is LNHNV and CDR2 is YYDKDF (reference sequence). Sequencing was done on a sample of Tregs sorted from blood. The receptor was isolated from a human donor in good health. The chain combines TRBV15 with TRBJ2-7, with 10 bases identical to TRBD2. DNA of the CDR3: TGTGCCACCAGCCGGACTAGCGGAGAGCAGTACTTC. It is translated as CATSRTSGEQYF.